The rows below give T cell receptor beta chains drawn from one sample of a study of T cells in localized non-small cell lung cancer. TCRdb keeps only in-frame clones here, not all; method: immunoSEQ multiplex PCR. The sample carries about 22,000 clones, approximately 90% recorded once. Sequenced material: PBMCs, taken before any cancer treatment. The receptors were sampled from a man aged 35-69 years with stage II squamous cell lung carcinoma. The CDR3 runs from the conserved cysteine through the conserved F or W. The order of the fields is clone size, V gene, J gene, CDR3 protein. Expanded clones get a size class; other rows say once, few or many, or leave the size out.

>-|TRBV6-5|TRBJ1-2
CASSSTGERGYTF
>-|TRBV10-3|TRBJ2-7
CAISGGGSSYEQYF
>-|TRBV9|TRBJ1-2
CASSGEGWYGYTF
>-|TRBV5-1|TRBJ2-3
CASSRSGRAGVSRTDTQYF
>-|TRBV29-1|TRBJ1-3
CSVDSNSGNTIYF
>-|TRBV5-1|TRBJ2-1
CASSLDLGGGYNEQFF
>-|TRBV6-5|TRBJ2-1
CASAGTGDNEQFF
>-|TRBV13|TRBJ2-3
CASSLGRAVADTQYF
>-|TRBV2|TRBJ2-7
CATNAPSGPYEQYF
>-|TRBV5-4|TRBJ1-2
CASSSDGPHGYTF
>-|TRBV27|TRBJ2-3
CASSWLVSGSTDTQYF
>-|TRBV20-1|TRBJ2-5
CSVVGWETQYF
>-|TRBV18|TRBJ1-4
CASFATEGGEKLFF
>-|TRBV19|TRBJ1-1
CASSKGTNTEAFF
>-|TRBV7-9|TRBJ1-1
CASSFTTGGTEAFF
>-|TRBV6-6|TRBJ2-7
CASGHSYEQYF
>-|TRBV15|TRBJ2-3
CATELAGGMDTQYF
>-|TRBV7-3|TRBJ2-1
CASSLIGFGYNEQFF
>-|TRBV7-9|TRBJ2-1
CASSPLAGSYNEQFF
>-|TRBV5-5|TRBJ1-1
CASSSTGTGLAFF
>once|TRBV2|TRBJ2-2
CASSKDIANTGELFF
>-|TRBV29-1|TRBJ2-5
CSVTDNQETQYF
>-|TRBV29-1|TRBJ1-4
CSAPTGGGQLFF
>few|TRBV21-1|TRBJ1-1
CASSNRVVAEAFF
>-|TRBV7-9|TRBJ2-1
CASSFGTSGGKQFF
>once|TRBV2|TRBJ2-5
CASSETRETQETQYF
>-|TRBV11-2|TRBJ2-5
CASRQGKGAARDQETQYF
>once|TRBV27|TRBJ2-1
CASSRLAGGHSYNEQFF
>-|TRBV9|TRBJ2-1
CASSLQRGPYNEQFF
>-|TRBV11-2|TRBJ1-1
CASSPWEGAEDTEAFF
>-|TRBV7-6|TRBJ1-5
CASSLEAGTGSNQPQHF
>-|TRBV9|TRBJ1-2
CASSANRDSSNYGYTF
>-|TRBV2|TRBJ1-2
CASSENVEYGYTF
>-|TRBV15|TRBJ1-4
CATSRGQGHEKLFF
>-|TRBV4-3|TRBJ1-6
CASSQVRGINSPLHF
>-|TRBV5-4|TRBJ2-3
CASSLAGGGGTDTQYF
>-|TRBV6-5|TRBJ2-1
CASSGTLNSYNEQFF
>-|TRBV7-9|TRBJ2-1
CASSPLDRVDLSGYNEQFF
>-|TRBV25-1|TRBJ2-5
CASSTGIWETQYF
>-|TRBV30|TRBJ1-4
CAWSVLGRTNEKLFF